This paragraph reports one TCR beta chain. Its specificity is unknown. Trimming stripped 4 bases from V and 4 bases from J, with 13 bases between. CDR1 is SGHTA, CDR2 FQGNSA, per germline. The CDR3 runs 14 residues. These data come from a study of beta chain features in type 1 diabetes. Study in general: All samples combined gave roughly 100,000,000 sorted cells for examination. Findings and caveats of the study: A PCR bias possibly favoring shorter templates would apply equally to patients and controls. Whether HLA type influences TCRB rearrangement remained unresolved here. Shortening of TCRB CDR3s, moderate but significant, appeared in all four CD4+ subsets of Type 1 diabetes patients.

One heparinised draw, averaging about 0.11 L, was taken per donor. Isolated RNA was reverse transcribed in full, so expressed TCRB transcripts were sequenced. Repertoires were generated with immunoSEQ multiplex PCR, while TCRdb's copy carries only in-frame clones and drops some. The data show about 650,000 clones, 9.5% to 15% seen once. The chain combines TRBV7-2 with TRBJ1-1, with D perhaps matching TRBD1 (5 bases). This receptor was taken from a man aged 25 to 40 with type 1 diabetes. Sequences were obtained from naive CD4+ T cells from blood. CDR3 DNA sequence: TGTGCCAGCAGCTCCGGGGCATCGGCCACTGAAGCTTTCTTT. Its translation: CASSSGASATEAFF. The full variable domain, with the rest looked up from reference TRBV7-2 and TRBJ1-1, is GAGVSQSPSNKVTEKGKDVELRCDPISGHTALYWYRQSLGQGLEFLIYFQGNSAPDKSGLPSDRFSAERTGGSVSTLTIQRTQQEDSAVYLCASSSGASATEAFFGQGTRLTVV.